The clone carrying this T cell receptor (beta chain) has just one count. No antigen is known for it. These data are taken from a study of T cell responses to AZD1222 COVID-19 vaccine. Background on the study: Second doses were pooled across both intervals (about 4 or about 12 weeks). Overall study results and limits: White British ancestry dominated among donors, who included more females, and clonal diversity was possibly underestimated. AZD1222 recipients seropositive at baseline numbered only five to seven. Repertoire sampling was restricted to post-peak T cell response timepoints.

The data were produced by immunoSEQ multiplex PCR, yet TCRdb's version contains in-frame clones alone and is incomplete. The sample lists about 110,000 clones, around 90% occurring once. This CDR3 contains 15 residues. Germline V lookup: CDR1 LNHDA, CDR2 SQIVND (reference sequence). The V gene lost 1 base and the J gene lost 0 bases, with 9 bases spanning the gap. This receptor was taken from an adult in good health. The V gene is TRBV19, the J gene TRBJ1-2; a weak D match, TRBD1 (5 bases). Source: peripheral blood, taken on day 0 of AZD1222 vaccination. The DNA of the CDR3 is TGTGCCAGTAGTATAGGGGGGAGCACTAACTATGGCTACACCTTC. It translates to CASSIGGSTNYGYTF.